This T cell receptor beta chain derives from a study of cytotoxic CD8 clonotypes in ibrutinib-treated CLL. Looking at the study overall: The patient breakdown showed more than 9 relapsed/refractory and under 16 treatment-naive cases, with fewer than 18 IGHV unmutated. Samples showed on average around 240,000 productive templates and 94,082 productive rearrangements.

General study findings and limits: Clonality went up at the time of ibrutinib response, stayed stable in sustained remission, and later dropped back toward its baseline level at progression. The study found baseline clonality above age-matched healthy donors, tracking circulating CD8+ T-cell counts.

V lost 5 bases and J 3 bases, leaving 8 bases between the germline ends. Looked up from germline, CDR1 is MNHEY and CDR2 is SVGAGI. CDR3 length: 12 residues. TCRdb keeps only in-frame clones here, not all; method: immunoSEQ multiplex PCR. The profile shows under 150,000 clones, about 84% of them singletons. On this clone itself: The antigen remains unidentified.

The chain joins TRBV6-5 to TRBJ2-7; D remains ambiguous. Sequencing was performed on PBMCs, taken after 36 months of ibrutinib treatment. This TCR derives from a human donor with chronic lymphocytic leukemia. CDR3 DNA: TGTGCCAGCAGTAGACTTGGCTACGAGCAGTACTTC. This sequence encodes CASSRLGYEQYF.